This entry features one TCR beta chain sequence. This CDR3 comprises 14 residues. Germline V gene lookup returns CDR1 SEHNR and CDR2 FQNEAQ (reference sequence). Between the trimmed V and J ends, which lost 5 bases and 6 bases, there was a span of 16 bases. These data belong to a study of shared clonotypes between healthy human individuals. It was 200 ng DNA, about 30,000 T cell genomes, that sorted-subset replicate PCRs used. This table comes from immunoSEQ multiplex PCR, and its TCRdb copy is limited to in-frame clones, with some not included. The sample consists of over 2 million clones, 80% to 95% of them appearing once.

Sequences were obtained from naive CD4+ T cells from PBMCs. Subset described: CD45RA+ positively selected. The chain joins TRBV7-9 to TRBJ1-2, with D possibly matching TRBD1 (5 bases). The clonotype originates from a young man in good health. Some clones in this sample may be carry-over from other donors' samples. CDR3 amino acids: CASSQGQVVDGYTF. CDR3 sequence (DNA): TGTGCCAGCAGCCAGGGCCAGGTTGTAGATGGCTACACCTTC.